What follows are 17 T cell receptor beta chains derived from one specimen sequenced in a study of blood T cell repertoires in COVID-19. Sequencing used immunoSEQ multiplex PCR; TCRdb keeps in-frame clones, though not all of them. The sample shows hundreds of thousands of clones, approximately 86% of them seen only once. The material sequenced was peripheral blood. The source is a man aged 60 to 69 who had recovered from COVID-19.

The V call is TRBV5-1, the J call TRBJ2-1; tentative D call: TRBD2 (6 bases). Germline-derived CDR1 and CDR2 are SGHRS and YFSETQ. The CDR3 covers 16 residues. V was cut by 4 bases and J by 9 bases, with 23 bases left in between. The CDR3 DNA is TGCGCCAGCAGCCCCGCGGGGAGAGGGGAGAGGGGTGAGCAGTTCTTC. This codes for CASSPAGRGERGEQFF.

The chain is built from TRBV9 and TRBJ1-4; unclear D gene. The CDR3 length is 14 residues. Looked up from germline, CDR1 is SGDLS and CDR2 is YYNGEE. V lost 0 bases and J lost 10, with 13 bases in between. DNA for the CDR3: TGTGCCAGCAGCGTAGCTAGCGATCGGGGAAAACTGTTTTTT. Its translation: CASSVASDRGKLFF. The full variable domain, rest sourced from reference TRBV9 and TRBJ1-4, is DSGVTQTPKHLITATGQRVTLRCSPRSGDLSVYWYQQSLDQGLQFLIQYYNGEERAKGNILERFSAQQFPDLHSELNLSSLELGDSALYFCASSVASDRGKLFFGSGTQLSVL.

The rearrangement uses TRBV18 and TRBJ2-3; D ambiguous. This CDR3 spans 15 amino acids. V lost 3 bases to trimming and J lost 7 bases, with 17 bases between them. Germline V gene lookup returns CDR1 KGHSH and CDR2 LQKENI. The CDR3 reads CASSPTRPGPHTQYF. Written as DNA, the CDR3 is TGTGCCAGCTCACCCACGAGGCCGGGTCCCCATACGCAGTATTTT.

The rearrangement joins TRBV15 to TRBJ2-1; a possible D gene is TRBD2 (7 bases). CDR1 and CDR2 (germline): LNHNV, YYDKDF (reference sequence). The CDR3 is 16 amino acids. Trimming cost V 1 base and J 8 bases, with 18 bases left between them. The CDR3 DNA follows: TGTGCCACCAGCAGAGGATTGGGGGGGGGCCGAGATGAGCAGTTCTTC. Its translation: CATSRGLGGGRDEQFF.

The chain links TRBV6-5 to TRBJ1-2, with D uncertain. Germline-derived CDR1 and CDR2 are MNHEY and SVGAGI. Deletions cut 7 bases from V and 0 bases from J, with 15 bases between. This CDR3 comprises 15 residues. CDR3 sequence (DNA): TGTGCCAGCATGTTCACGACTAATCCTAACTATGGCTACACCTTC. Its translation is CASMFTTNPNYGYTF.

The rearrangement uses TRBV10-3 and TRBJ1-1; D ambiguous. V was pared by 0 bases and J by 4 bases, with 9 bases between. This CDR3 region has 14 residues. Germline V CDR1 and CDR2: ENHRY, SYGVKD. The CDR3 DNA sequence: TGTGCCATCAGTGAGTCGGAGAAGAGCACTGAAGCTTTCTTT. Protein product: CAISESEKSTEAFF.

The chain links TRBV18 to TRBJ1-2, with 8 bases matching TRBD1. The CDR3 has 15 amino acids. Germline V CDR1 and CDR2: KGHSH, LQKENI. With 2 bases clipped from V and 7 bases from J, the junction kept 9 bases outside the gene matches. In DNA form, the CDR3 reads TGTGCCAGCTCACCAATGGGACAGGAGTACTTTGGCTACACCTTC. It yields the protein CASSPMGQEYFGYTF.

This clone was observed once. This chain joins TRBV2 and TRBJ2-2, with 7 nucleotides matching TRBD2. V was clipped by 8 bases and J by 3 bases; unmatched bases: 9. The CDR3 runs 15 residues. CDR1 is SNHLY, CDR2 FYNNEI, per germline. CDR3 sequence (DNA): TGTGCCAGCGGGGGGGGTGTCAGGGACACCGGGGAGCTGTTTTTT. This translates into CASGGGVRDTGELFF.

The chain employs TRBV4-2 and TRBJ2-7; maybe TRBD1 (5 bases). The CDR3 length is 17 residues. Per germline, CDR1 LGHNA and CDR2 YNFKEQ. V was cut by 4 bases and J by 1 base, with 20 bases left in between. For the CDR3, the DNA is TGTGCCAGCAGCCGCCTAGGACATCCTTCGGGTTCCTACGAGCAGTACTTC. It translates to CASSRLGHPSGSYEQYF.

A single count supports this clone. The chain uses TRBV11-1 and TRBJ2-7; tentatively, D is TRBD1 (6 bases). Trimming removed 5 bases at V and 4 bases at J, with 15 bases between. The V gene's germline CDR1 is SGHAT and CDR2 FQDESV (reference sequence). The CDR3 runs 14 residues. The CDR3 DNA is TGTGCCAGCAGCCTAAGCAGGGGAAGGTACGAGCAGTACGTC. Translation: CASSLSRGRYEQYV.

V gene TRBV2 combines with J gene TRBJ1-2, with D unresolved. CDR3 length: 13 residues. In germline, CDR1 is SNHLY, CDR2 FYNNEI. The V end was cut by 2 bases, the J end by 2 bases, with 6 bases between. CDR3 DNA sequence: TGTGCCAGCAGTGAAACCGAGAACTATGGCTACACCTTC. Encoded protein: CASSETENYGYTF.

This chain joins TRBV9 and TRBJ1-2; 9 bases align to TRBD1. With 2 bases clipped from V and 7 bases from J, the junction kept 6 bases outside the gene matches. Germline CDR1 reads SGDLS; CDR2 reads YYNGEE. This CDR3 has 14 amino acids. The CDR3 loop is CASSVTGGAFGYTF. CDR3 coding DNA: TGTGCCAGCAGCGTCACAGGGGGCGCTTTTGGCTACACCTTC.

The chain uses TRBV19 and TRBJ1-5; 8 bases align to TRBD1. Germline-derived CDR1 and CDR2 are LNHDA and SQIVND (reference sequence). V shed 7 bases and J 6 bases; nucleotides not matched to a gene: 5. The CDR3 has 13 amino acids. Here the CDR3 reads CASTDRGRQPQHF. The CDR3 DNA reads as TGTGCCAGTACCGACAGGGGTCGTCAGCCCCAGCATTTT.

The genes are TRBV6-4 and TRBJ2-3; 8 bases are shared with TRBD1. V shed 7 bases and J 10 bases; nucleotides not matched to a gene: 4. The CDR3 is made up of 11 amino acids. Germline values: CDR1 MRHNA, CDR2 SNTAGT. This CDR3 is CASKETGAQYF. CDR3 DNA: TGTGCCAGCAAGGAGACAGGGGCGCAGTATTTT.

This CDR3 reads CARSTTSFGGEQYV. CDR3 DNA sequence: TGTGCCAGAAGCACAACTAGTTTCGGGGGCGAGCAGTACGTC. The chain is built from TRBV5-3 and TRBJ2-7; the D gene is possibly TRBD2 (6 bases). TRBV5-3 is recorded as an ORF, its role being uncertain. The ends were cut back, 4 bases at V and 6 bases at J, with 17 bases in the middle. This CDR3 spans 14 amino acids.

This chain joins TRBV9 and TRBJ2-1; 8 nucleotides agree with TRBD2. The CDR3 extends over 15 amino acids. CDR1 SGDLS and CDR2 YYNGEE come from the germline V gene. V gave up 3 bases and J gave up 12 bases; unmatched junction bases: 14. The CDR3 bases are TGTGCCAGCAGCGAGGCAGCGGGGGTTACTGTTCTGCAGTTCTTC. The encoded protein is CASSEAAGVTVLQFF. Full variable domain (outside the CDR3, taken from reference TRBV9 and TRBJ2-1): DSGVTQTPKHLITATGQRVTLRCSPRSGDLSVYWYQQSLDQGLQFLIQYYNGEERAKGNILERFSAQQFPDLHSELNLSSLELGDSALYFCASSEAAGVTVLQFFGPGTRLTVL.

About this clone itself: The sample holds other DNA sequences that translate to the same CDR3. V is TRBV5-1 and J is TRBJ1-5; possible D gene TRBD1, 5 bases. V lost 2 bases, J lost 2 bases, and 5 bases lay in between. The CDR3 consists of 13 residues. CDR1 and CDR2 (germline): SGHRS, YFSETQ. CDR3 residues: CASSLQGNQPQHF. The CDR3 DNA is TGCGCCAGCAGCTTACAGGGCAATCAGCCCCAGCATTTT. The variable domain in full, with the rest retrieved from reference TRBV5-1 and TRBJ1-5, is KAGVTQTPRYLIKTRGQQVTLSCSPISGHRSVSWYQQTPGQGLQFLFEYFSETQRNKGNFPGRFSGRQFSNSRSEMNVSTLELGDSALYLCASSLQGNQPQHFGDGTRLSIL.